The 32 T cell receptor beta chains given below trace back to one sample, sequenced in a study of identical twins. TCRdb independently ran MiXCR on the 5' RACE reads; one entry per CDR3 protein. Of 1.5 million to 2 million distinct CDR3 sequences listed, 25% to 35% are singletons. Source material: cord blood. Every receptor here comes from a newborn girl in good health.

The chain carries TRBV5-5 and TRBJ2-7; 9 positions agree with TRBD1. The CDR3 runs 16 residues. In germline, CDR1 is SGHKS, CDR2 YYEKEE (reference sequence). Trimming cost V 2 bases and J 6 bases; bases outside gene matches: 12. The CDR3 reads CASSFTTGQGLVEQYF. The CDR3 DNA reads TGTGCCAGCAGCTTCACCACCGGACAGGGGTTAGTCGAGCAGTACTTC.

At least ten counts were recorded for this clonotype. V usage is TRBV7-2 and J usage is TRBJ2-4; D unresolved. The CDR3 length is 15 residues. The V end was cut by 2 bases, the J end by 0 bases, with 8 bases between. Germline V gene lookup returns CDR1 SGHTA and CDR2 FQGNSA. In DNA, the CDR3 is TGTGCCAGCAGCTTAACCCCGTTAGCCAAAAACATTCAGTACTTC. Its protein is CASSLTPLAKNIQYF.

This clonotype was seen a few times. This chain joins TRBV3-1 and TRBJ2-3, with no clear D. The V and J ends lost 4 bases and 2 bases respectively, with 13 bases between them. This CDR3 is 15 amino acids long. Per the germline V gene, CDR1 is LGHDT and CDR2 is YNNKEL (reference sequence). The DNA for the CDR3 is TGTGCCAGCAGCCGAGACTTACGGTACACAGATACGCAGTATTTT. Translating it yields CASSRDLRYTDTQYF.

The chain carries TRBV12-3 or TRBV12-4 and TRBJ2-6, with TRBD1 matching over 7 bases. V shed 3 bases, J shed 4 bases, and the junction held 9 bases outside the gene matches. This CDR3 is 17 amino acids long. CDR3 region: CASSFREQGYGANVLTF. The CDR3 DNA follows: TGTGCCAGCAGTTTTCGGGAACAGGGGTACGGGGCCAACGTCCTGACTTTC.

This clonotype was recorded a few times. The chain recombines TRBV5-1 with TRBJ2-5; 8 nucleotides match TRBD1. Unmatched junction bases numbered 7, after V lost 4 bases and J lost 5 bases. Per the germline V gene, CDR1 is SGHRS and CDR2 is YFSETQ. The CDR3 is made up of 14 amino acids. The CDR3 region is CASSRQGQYETQYF. CDR3 sequence (DNA): TGCGCCAGCAGCCGACAGGGGCAGTACGAGACCCAGTACTTC.

This clonotype appeared a few times. The V and J genes are TRBV19 and TRBJ2-3, with D perhaps TRBD2 (6 bases). Trimming removed 1 base from V and 3 bases from J, with 14 bases in between. The CDR3 contains 16 residues. Per germline, CDR1 LNHDA and CDR2 SQIVND (reference sequence). DNA for the CDR3: TGTGCCAGTAGTATAGCCGGACTAAGGCTTACAGATACGCAGTATTTT. It codes for CASSIAGLRLTDTQYF.

This sequence joins TRBV4-2 and TRBJ2-3; unclear D gene. Germline V gives CDR1 LGHNA, CDR2 YNFKEQ. This CDR3 is 16 amino acids long. With 5 bases removed from V and 0 bases from J, the gap between germline ends came to 15 bases. The CDR3 loop is CASSANSALSTDTQYF. CDR3 coding DNA: TGTGCCAGCAGCGCCAACTCCGCGCTTAGCACAGATACGCAGTATTTT.

This clonotype was picked up a small number of times. Written as DNA, the CDR3 is TGTGCCAGCACCCCCCTGGGAGTTCAGCCCCAGCATTTT. Its protein product is CASTPLGVQPQHF. The chain couples TRBV28 to TRBJ1-5, with D unclear. The CDR3 spans 13 residues. Germline CDR1 and CDR2: MDHEN and SYDVKM. Between the trimmed V and J ends, which lost 7 bases and 6 bases, there was a span of 13 bases.

This clonotype was observed a few times. V gene TRBV10-3 combines with J gene TRBJ2-1; 9 bases are a match to TRBD2. With 3 bases clipped from V and 0 bases from J, the junction kept 12 bases outside the gene matches. The CDR3 is 19 amino acids. The germline CDR1 and CDR2 sequences are ENHRY and SYGVKD. The CDR3 coding sequence is TGTGCCATCAGTGACCCCCCGTACGGCGGGAGGGACTCCTACAATGAGCAGTTCTTC. Translating gives CAISDPPYGGRDSYNEQFF.

This clonotype occurred a few times. The genes are TRBV9 and TRBJ2-3; 12 bases agree with TRBD2. Looked up from germline, CDR1 is SGDLS and CDR2 is YYNGEE. V trimming: 0 bases; J trimming: 3 bases; junction bases outside the gene matches: 5. The CDR3 is made up of 17 amino acids. CDR3 sequence: CASSVGVTSGGTDTQYF. The CDR3 DNA reads as TGTGCCAGCAGCGTAGGGGTTACTAGCGGGGGGACAGATACGCAGTATTTT.

The V call is TRBV7-9, the J call TRBJ2-3, with D maybe TRBD1 (6 bases). Trimming left V 7 bases short and J 4 bases short, with 18 bases between. The CDR3 has 15 amino acids. The V gene's germline CDR1 is SEHNR and CDR2 FQNEAQ (reference sequence). CDR3 loop: CASTETGSRADTQYF. CDR3 bases: TGTGCCAGCACCGAAACAGGGTCCCGCGCAGATACGCAGTATTTT.

The chain recombines TRBV20-1 with TRBJ1-4; D is ambiguous. CDR3 length equals 13 residues. Germline V gene data show CDR1 as DFQATT and CDR2 as SNEGSKA (reference sequence). The V gene lost 2 bases and the J gene lost 0 bases, with 4 bases spanning the gap. This CDR3 is CSARHATNEKLFF. CDR3 nucleotide sequence: TGCAGTGCTAGACACGCAACTAATGAAAAACTGTTTTTT.

The chain recombines TRBV29-1 with TRBJ2-5, with 10 nucleotides matching TRBD1. The trim removed 7 bases at V and 11 bases at J, leaving 28 bases unmatched. Germline V CDR1 and CDR2: SQVTM, ANQGSEA. This CDR3 has 18 residues. The CDR3 here is CSAGGDRGWRTAYNEQYF. For the CDR3, the DNA is TGCAGCGCGGGGGGGGACAGGGGATGGCGGACGGCTTACAATGAGCAGTACTTC.

This clonotype has only a few counts. The gene calls are TRBV24-1 and TRBJ2-3, with 9 bases matching TRBD2. Germline V gives CDR1 KGHDR, CDR2 SFDVKD. J gave up 1 base and V 5 bases, and 6 bases lay outside the gene matches. The CDR3 extends over 16 amino acids. CDR3 region: CATSVSGGPRTDTQYF. The CDR3 DNA is TGTGCCACCAGTGTTAGCGGGGGCCCCCGCACAGATACGCAGTATTTT.

CDR3 nucleotides: TGTGCCAGCAGTCTTCTCAGGGAAAGCTCCTATAATTCACCCCTCCACTTT. It specifies CASSLLRESSYNSPLHF. This chain connects TRBV6-1 to TRBJ1-6, with a possible D match to TRBD1 (5 bases). The CDR3 has 17 amino acids. The germline CDR1 and CDR2 sequences are MNHNS and SASEGT. Trimming pared 5 bases from V and 0 bases from J, leaving 14 bases between.

With respect to this clonotype: It may be a read error: a sequence one base away is much more abundant. DNA of the CDR3: TGTGCCTGCAGGGTGAACACTGAAGCTTTCTTT. It encodes CACRVNTEAFF. The chain uses TRBV30 and TRBJ1-1, with a tentative D call TRBD1 (5 bases). Germline CDR1 is GTSNPN and CDR2 is SVGIG (reference sequence). The CDR3 totals 11 residues. V lost 6 bases and J lost 0, with 5 bases in between.

This rearrangement joins TRBV9 to TRBJ2-7; 8 bases agree with TRBD1. The CDR3 is made up of 15 amino acids. J lost 3 bases, V lost 0 bases, and 5 bases had no gene match. Per germline, CDR1 SGDLS and CDR2 YYNGEE. The CDR3 here is CASSVGQGADYEQYF. The DNA for the CDR3 is TGTGCCAGCAGCGTAGGGCAGGGGGCAGACTACGAGCAGTACTTC.

This clonotype was counted between two and nine times. The rearrangement links TRBV11-2 to TRBJ2-1; D not resolved. This CDR3 region has 12 residues. Germline CDR1 SGHAT, CDR2 FQNNGV. Trimming stripped 5 bases from V and 10 bases from J, with 12 bases between. This chain's CDR3 is CASSVPGEEQFF. CDR3 sequence (DNA): TGTGCCAGCAGCGTCCCCGGAGAGGAGCAGTTCTTC.

This clonotype showed up just a few times. This chain joins TRBV4-1 and TRBJ2-1; D remains ambiguous. This CDR3 contains 13 residues. The V gene lost 2 bases and the J gene lost 7 bases, with 9 bases spanning the gap. Germline lookup yields CDR1 MGHRA and CDR2 YSYEKL. DNA for the CDR3: TGCGCCAGCAGCCAACTAGGGCTTAATGAGCAGTTCTTC. Residues: CASSQLGLNEQFF.

This clonotype was found a few times. The J gene is TRBJ2-4, the V gene TRBV20-1, with TRBD2 identical over 9 bases. The CDR3 is 15 amino acids. V lost 0 bases and J lost 5; bases outside the gene matches: 5. Germline CDR1 DFQATT, CDR2 SNEGSKA (reference sequence). The CDR3 is CSARDPRLAENIQYF. For the CDR3, the DNA is TGCAGTGCTAGAGATCCACGACTAGCGGAAAACATTCAGTACTTC.

This clonotype was picked up a small number of times. The chain combines TRBV29-1 with TRBJ2-2; 9 nucleotides line up with TRBD2. Germline V gene data show CDR1 as SQVTM and CDR2 as ANQGSEA. The length of the CDR3 is 17 residues. V shed 7 bases and J 2 bases; nucleotides not matched to a gene: 14. The CDR3 loop is CSAQQSSSGANTGELFF. The CDR3 nucleotides are TGCAGCGCCCAGCAGTCATCTAGCGGGGCAAACACCGGGGAGCTGTTTTTT.

The table lists this clonotype with a few counts. The rearrangement uses TRBV10-3 and TRBJ2-2; D uncertain. The CDR3 extends over 14 amino acids. Germline V gives CDR1 ENHRY, CDR2 SYGVKD. Trimming pared 3 bases from V and 4 bases from J, leaving 9 bases between. The CDR3 coding sequence is TGTGCCATCAGTGACAGGATCGGCACCGGGGAGCTGTTTTTT. It encodes CAISDRIGTGELFF.

The chain employs TRBV7-2 and TRBJ2-1; 7 nucleotides agree with TRBD2. CDR1 SGHTA and CDR2 FQGNSA come from the germline V gene. The V segment lost 3 bases and the J segment 4 bases; nucleotides outside the gene matches: 9. This CDR3 spans 16 amino acids. In DNA, the CDR3 is TGTGCCAGCAGCTTGGGCCCGGCGGGGGTTTACAATGAGCAGTTCTTC. Translating it yields CASSLGPAGVYNEQFF.

There are a few counts of this clonotype. This chain joins TRBV28 and TRBJ2-7; 7 positions agree with TRBD2. Germline V gives CDR1 MDHEN, CDR2 SYDVKM. CDR3 length: 17 amino acids. After removal of 4 bases from V and 3 bases from J, the junction contained 15 bases not matched to a gene. The DNA for the CDR3 is TGTGCCAGCAGTTCCTCTACCATGAGCGGGACGGACTACGAGCAGTACTTC. Translating gives CASSSSTMSGTDYEQYF. Supplemented by reference TRBV28 and TRBJ2-7, the full variable domain reads DVKVTQSSRYLVKRTGEKVFLECVQDMDHENMFWYRQDPGLGLRLIYFSYDVKMKEKGDIPEGYSVSREKKERFSLILESASTNQTSMYLCASSSSTMSGTDYEQYFGPGTRLTVT.

The V and J genes are TRBV28 and TRBJ2-7; D ambiguous. The CDR3 has 15 amino acids. V lost 5 bases to trimming and J lost 3 bases, with 17 bases between them. The V gene's germline CDR1 is MDHEN and CDR2 SYDVKM. Here the CDR3 DNA reads TGTGCCAGCAGTCCACCTAGTTATACTAACTACGAGCAGTACTTC. Residues: CASSPPSYTNYEQYF.

This clonotype was picked up a small number of times. V is TRBV9 and J is TRBJ2-7, with 7 positions matching TRBD1. With 3 bases clipped from V and 2 bases from J, the junction kept 11 bases outside the gene matches. This CDR3 is 16 amino acids long. Germline CDR1 SGDLS, CDR2 YYNGEE. CDR3 bases: TGTGCCAGCAGCGCCACGGACAGGAAGAGGACCTACGAGCAGTACTTC. Translated: CASSATDRKRTYEQYF.

This clonotype was observed a handful of times. The chain couples TRBV2 to TRBJ2-4, with a tentative D call TRBD2 (6 bases). Judging by the DNA end, TRBJ2-7 fits better; the J call may be wrong. Germline CDR1 reads SNHLY; CDR2 reads FYNNEI. The CDR3 is 14 residues long. CDR3 DNA: TGTGCCAGCAGGTCGACCGGGACTGCCTCCGAGCAGTACTTC. Protein product: CASRSTGTASEQYF.

This clonotype was seen repeatedly, ten times or more. This chain links TRBV10-1 with TRBJ2-3; tentative D call: TRBD2 (7 bases). CDR3 length: 15 amino acids. Trimming shortened V by 3 bases and J by 6 bases, and 16 bases separated the two germline ends. CDR1 is WNHNN, CDR2 SYGVQD, per germline (reference sequence). As DNA, the CDR3 is TGCGCCAGCAGTGATCGGCGGGGGCGGCTGGATACGCAGTATTTT. Its translation: CASSDRRGRLDTQYF.

The J gene is TRBJ2-1, the V gene TRBV7-2; 14 bases match TRBD2. Unmatched junction bases numbered 9, after V lost 4 bases and J lost 7 bases. Germline V gives CDR1 SGHTA, CDR2 FQGNSA. This CDR3 contains 17 residues. The CDR3 coding sequence is TGTGCCAGCAGCTCGTCACGACTAGCGGGGGGGAAAAATGAGCAGTTCTTC. Amino acids: CASSSSRLAGGKNEQFF.

The genes are TRBV12-3 or TRBV12-4 and TRBJ2-1; no firm D call. The CDR3 runs to 11 residues. Between the trimmed V and J ends, which lost 6 bases and 6 bases, there was a span of 6 bases. The chain's CDR3 is CASRLRNEQFF. CDR3 nucleotides: TGTGCCAGCAGGCTACGCAATGAGCAGTTCTTC.

This clonotype was seen many times. The V gene is TRBV5-1, the J gene TRBJ2-7, with TRBD1 matching over 9 bases. CDR1 is SGHRS, CDR2 YFSETQ, per germline. J was trimmed by 0 bases and V by 1 base; bases with no gene match: 5. This CDR3 has 16 residues. The CDR3 reads CASSLSGQGFSYEQYF. CDR3 bases: TGCGCCAGCAGCTTGTCTGGACAGGGGTTCTCCTACGAGCAGTACTTC.

With regard to this clonotype: Given a much more abundant clone one base away, this may be a read error. CDR3 region: CASSLRDTAYEQYF. The CDR3 coding sequence is TGTGCCAGCAGCCTCCGGGACACCGCCTACGAGCAGTACTTC. The gene calls are TRBV11-3 and TRBJ2-7, with a weak D call TRBD1 (6 bases). Per germline, CDR1 SGHNT and CDR2 YENEEA. The CDR3 loop spans 14 amino acids. V was shortened by 5 bases and J by 2 bases, with 13 bases between the two germline ends. Looking up the rest from reference TRBV11-3 and TRBJ2-7 gives the full variable domain: EAGVVQSPRYKIIEKKQPVAFWCNPISGHNTLYWYLQNLGQGPELLIRYENEEAVDDSQLPKDRFSAERLKGVDSTLKIQPAELGDSAVYLCASSLRDTAYEQYFGPGTRLTVT.